The 21 T cell receptor beta chains below come from one sample, sequenced in a study of blood T cell repertoires in COVID-19. Assay: immunoSEQ multiplex PCR; the TCRdb copy retains only in-frame clones and omits some. The repertoire includes over 90,000 clones, 78% of them detected once, and about 9.3% sits in the top ten. The sequencing sample was made of peripheral blood. These receptors came from a man between 60 and 75 years old with active or convalescent COVID-19.

This clone turned up a few times. The V gene is TRBV11-2, the J gene TRBJ2-1; 10 nucleotides agree with TRBD2. Germline V gene data show CDR1 as SGHAT and CDR2 as FQNNGV. J gave up 4 bases and V 5 bases, and 8 bases lay outside the gene matches. This CDR3 contains 16 residues. The CDR3, as DNA: TGTGCCAGCAGCCTCCATACTAGCGGGGCTTACAATGAGCAGTTCTTC. It specifies CASSLHTSGAYNEQFF.

DNA of the CDR3: TGTGCCAGCAGTGAACGAGGAATGGGCTACGAGCAGTACTTC. It is translated as CASSERGMGYEQYF. V is TRBV2 and J is TRBJ2-7; no firm D call. Trimming took 2 bases from V and 3 from J, leaving 11 bases between them. Germline V gene lookup returns CDR1 SNHLY and CDR2 FYNNEI. The CDR3 length is 14 residues.

The gene calls are TRBV5-1 and TRBJ1-3; the D is unclear. CDR1 is SGHRS, CDR2 YFSETQ, per germline. Trimming pared 0 bases from V and 0 bases from J, leaving 4 bases between. The CDR3 extends over 14 amino acids. The CDR3: CASSLDNSGNTIYF. The CDR3 bases are TGCGCCAGCAGCTTGGATAACTCTGGAAACACCATATATTTT.

The CDR3 is CASSGPPRGLSNQPQHF. The CDR3 DNA reads TGTGCCAGCAGTGGGCCCCCCAGGGGGCTAAGCAATCAGCCCCAGCATTTT. The gene calls are TRBV2 and TRBJ1-5; 8 bases agree with TRBD1. Germline CDR1 is SNHLY and CDR2 is FYNNEI. The CDR3 spans 17 residues. V shed 4 bases and J 1 base; nucleotides not matched to a gene: 9.

The V call is TRBV15, the J call TRBJ1-6, with D maybe TRBD1 (5 bases). Trimming removed 4 bases at V and 4 bases at J, with 14 bases between. The CDR3 loop spans 16 amino acids. Germline CDR1 is LNHNV and CDR2 is YYDKDF (reference sequence). The CDR3 reads CATSKGLDGYNSPLHF. The CDR3 DNA reads as TGTGCCACCAGCAAGGGGTTGGACGGATATAATTCACCCCTCCACTTT.

The chain carries TRBV19 and TRBJ2-2, with TRBD2 matching over 8 bases. CDR1 is LNHDA and CDR2 is SQIVND in the germline V gene (reference sequence). Germline trimming cut 4 bases from V and 3 bases from J; bases unmatched to any gene: 4. The CDR3 is 15 amino acids. Here the CDR3 DNA reads TGTGCCAGTAGTACAATAGCGGGGTACACCGGGGAGCTGTTTTTT. The encoded protein is CASSTIAGYTGELFF.

The V gene is TRBV7-2, the J gene TRBJ1-2; tentative D call: TRBD1 (6 bases). The germline V and J ends were trimmed by 3 bases and 6 bases, with 14 bases remaining between them. The CDR3 totals 14 residues. CDR1 and CDR2 (germline): SGHTA, FQGNSA. DNA for the CDR3: TGTGCCAGCAGCTTTATTGGCGCAGGGGATGGCTACACCTTC. Its protein is CASSFIGAGDGYTF.

The rearrangement links TRBV6-6 to TRBJ1-1, with D unclear. Deletions cut 0 bases from V and 11 bases from J, with 10 bases between. This CDR3 has 12 amino acids. Germline CDR1 and CDR2: MNHNY and SVGAGI (reference sequence). The CDR3 region has the DNA TGTGCCAGCAGTTACTCGTCCAGATGGGCTTTCTTT. Translating gives CASSYSSRWAFF.

The table lists this clone with a count of one. The DNA of the CDR3 is TGTGCCAGCAGCTTCGCAGGGGAAGTTAAGGGCGGCTACACCTTC. Encoded protein: CASSFAGEVKGGYTF. The chain employs TRBV7-9 and TRBJ1-2; tentatively, D is TRBD1 (6 bases). V shed 3 bases and J shed 8 bases, with 19 bases lying between them. The CDR3 extends over 15 amino acids. CDR1 SEHNR and CDR2 FQNEAQ come from the germline V gene (reference sequence).

The V and J genes are TRBV9 and TRBJ1-2, with TRBD1 identical over 7 bases. Losses at the gene ends were 0 bases for V and 4 bases for J; bases not matched to a gene: 3. Germline V gene sequence: CDR1 SGDLS, CDR2 YYNGEE. This CDR3 is built from 14 residues. CDR3 region: CASSVDSGGYGYTF. The CDR3 region has the DNA TGTGCCAGCAGCGTAGACTCAGGGGGCTATGGCTACACCTTC.

The genes are TRBV2 and TRBJ1-3, with D tentatively TRBD1 (5 bases). The CDR3 spans 15 residues. The V end was cut by 0 bases, the J end by 4 bases, with 10 bases between. The germline CDR1 and CDR2 sequences are SNHLY and FYNNEI. The CDR3 loop reads CASSEAQGSGNTIYF. The CDR3, as DNA: TGTGCCAGCAGTGAAGCGCAGGGTTCGGGAAACACCATATATTTT.

This clone appeared a few times. The CDR3 DNA reads as TGTGCCAGCAGTTTGAGGGACAGGGGGGCGGCCAAAAACATTCAGTACTTC. Its protein product is CASSLRDRGAAKNIQYF. The rearrangement joins TRBV28 to TRBJ2-4; 11 bases match TRBD1. Germline V gene sequence: CDR1 MDHEN, CDR2 SYDVKM. This CDR3 contains 17 residues. Trimming took 3 bases from V and 1 from J; bases not matched to a gene: 5.

The chain recombines TRBV12-5 with TRBJ1-2; 11 bases match TRBD1. Germline V gives CDR1 LGHNT, CDR2 FRNRAP. The CDR3 runs 15 residues. After removal of 4 bases from V and 8 bases from J, the junction contained 9 bases not matched to a gene. CDR3 sequence reads: CASGSWDRGNRGYTF. In DNA form, the CDR3 reads TGTGCTAGTGGTTCCTGGGACAGGGGGAATCGGGGCTACACCTTC.

The V gene is TRBV9, the J gene TRBJ2-1; TRBD2 agrees at 8 bases. There are 14 residues in the CDR3. V dropped 0 bases and J dropped 7; count of bases not matched to a gene: 3. Germline CDR1 is SGDLS and CDR2 is YYNGEE. This CDR3 reads CASSVVSSGNEQFF. The CDR3 coding sequence is TGTGCCAGCAGCGTAGTTTCTAGCGGGAATGAGCAGTTCTTC.

V is TRBV6-5 and J is TRBJ1-4, with D uncertain. The ends were cut back, 2 bases at V and 0 bases at J, with 10 bases in the middle. This CDR3 is 16 amino acids long. Per the germline V gene, CDR1 is MNHEY and CDR2 is SVGAGI. CDR3 residues: CASSYVVLATNEKLFF. The CDR3 coding sequence is TGTGCCAGCAGTTACGTCGTTCTAGCAACTAATGAAAAACTGTTTTTT.

The chain carries TRBV7-2 and TRBJ2-5; the D gene is possibly TRBD2 (6 bases). This CDR3 region has 13 residues. Germline CDR1 SGHTA, CDR2 FQGNSA. V was clipped by 1 base and J by 5 bases, with 8 bases between them. CDR3 DNA sequence: TGTGCCAGCAGCTTAGAGGGAGGCGAGACCCAGTACTTC. This encodes CASSLEGGETQYF.

This chain joins TRBV6-5 and TRBJ2-7; 7 nucleotides line up with TRBD1. V lost 7 bases, J lost 2 bases, and 5 bases stayed unmatched. This CDR3 has 13 residues. Per germline, CDR1 MNHEY and CDR2 SVGAGI. CDR3 residues: CASNTGQPYEQYV. Here the CDR3 DNA reads TGTGCCAGCAACACGGGACAGCCCTACGAGCAGTACGTC.

V and J are TRBV5-6 and TRBJ2-7; D is perhaps TRBD1 (6 bases). Germline CDR1 and CDR2: SGHDT and YYEEEE. This CDR3 is 15 amino acids long. Trimming left V 4 bases short and J 4 bases short, with 18 bases between. This CDR3 reads CASSRVGAGLYEQYV. As DNA, the CDR3 is TGTGCCAGCAGCCGGGTGGGGGCAGGGTTATACGAGCAGTACGTC.

This clone was seen many times. V and J are TRBV6-6 and TRBJ2-7; D perhaps matches TRBD2 (6 bases). Trimming took off 7 bases at V and 6 bases at J, with 22 bases between the two ends. CDR1 and CDR2 from the germline V gene are MNHNY and SVGAGI (reference sequence). CDR3 size: 15 residues. CDR3 region: CASNAGTLRVSEQYV. The CDR3 DNA follows: TGTGCCAGCAATGCGGGAACTTTAAGGGTTTCCGAGCAGTACGTC.

The chain employs TRBV5-1 and TRBJ2-3, with 10 bases fitting TRBD1. Trimming at V came to 3 bases and at J to 4 bases, leaving 8 bases not matched to a gene. Germline V lookup: CDR1 SGHRS, CDR2 YFSETQ. There are 16 residues in the CDR3. CDR3 bases: TGCGCCAGCAGCTCCGATGGACAGGGGGGGCCAGATACGCAGTATTTT. Protein: CASSSDGQGGPDTQYF.

The rearrangement joins TRBV24-1 to TRBJ2-6; D is ambiguous. The V gene's germline CDR1 is KGHDR and CDR2 SFDVKD. V gave up 3 bases and J gave up 0 bases, with 8 bases separating them. The CDR3 length is 16 residues. The CDR3 is CATSDPKSSGANVLTF. The CDR3 coding sequence is TGTGCCACCAGTGATCCCAAGAGCTCTGGGGCCAACGTCCTGACTTTC.